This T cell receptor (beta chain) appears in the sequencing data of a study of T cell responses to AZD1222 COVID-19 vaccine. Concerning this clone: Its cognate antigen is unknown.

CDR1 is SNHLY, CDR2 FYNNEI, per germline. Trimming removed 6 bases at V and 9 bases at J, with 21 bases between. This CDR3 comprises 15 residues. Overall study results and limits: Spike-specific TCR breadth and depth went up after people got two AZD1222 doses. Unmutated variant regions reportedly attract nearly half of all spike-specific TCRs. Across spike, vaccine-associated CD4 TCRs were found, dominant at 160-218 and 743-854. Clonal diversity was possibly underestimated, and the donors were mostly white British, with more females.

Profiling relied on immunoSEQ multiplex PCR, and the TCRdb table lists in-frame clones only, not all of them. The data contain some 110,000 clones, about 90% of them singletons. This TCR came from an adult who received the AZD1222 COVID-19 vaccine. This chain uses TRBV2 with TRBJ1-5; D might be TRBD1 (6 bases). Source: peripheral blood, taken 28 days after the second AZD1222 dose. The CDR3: CASSRRQATQWPQHF. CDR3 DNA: TGTGCCAGCAGCCGGCGACAGGCCACTCAATGGCCCCAGCATTTT.